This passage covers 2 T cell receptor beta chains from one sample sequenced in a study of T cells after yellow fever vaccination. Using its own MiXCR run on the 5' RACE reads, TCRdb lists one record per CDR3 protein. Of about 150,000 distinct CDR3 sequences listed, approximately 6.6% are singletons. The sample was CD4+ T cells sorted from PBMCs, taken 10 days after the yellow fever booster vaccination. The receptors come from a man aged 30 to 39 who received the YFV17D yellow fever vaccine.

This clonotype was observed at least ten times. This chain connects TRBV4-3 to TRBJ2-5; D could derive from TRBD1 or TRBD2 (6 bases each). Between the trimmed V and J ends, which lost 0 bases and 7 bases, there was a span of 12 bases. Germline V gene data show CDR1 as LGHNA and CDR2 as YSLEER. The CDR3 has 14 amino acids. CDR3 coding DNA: TGCGCCAGCAGCCAAGAACAGGGAGGTGGGACCCAGTACTTC. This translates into CASSQEQGGGTQYF.

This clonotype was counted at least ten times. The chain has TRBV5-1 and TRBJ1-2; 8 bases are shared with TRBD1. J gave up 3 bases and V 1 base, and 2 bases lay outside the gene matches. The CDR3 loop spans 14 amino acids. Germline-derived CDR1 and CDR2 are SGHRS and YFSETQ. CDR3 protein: CASSLLTGDYGYTF. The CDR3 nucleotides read TGCGCCAGCAGCTTGCTGACAGGGGACTATGGCTACACCTTC.